These T cell receptor beta chains were read from a single sample in a study of shared clonotypes between healthy human individuals. TCRdb's table, derived via immunoSEQ multiplex PCR, lists solely in-frame clones and lacks some. In the table there are 2 million or so clones, around 95% of which are singletons. The material sequenced was naive CD4+ T cells sorted from blood. These receptors all stem from a man between 18 and 29 years old in good health. Each CDR3 is given with its conserved first and last residue. The order of the fields is D gene, clone size, J gene, V gene, CDR3 protein. A D gene is named only where the DNA matches it firmly. Some rows mark clone size as missing; the rest say once, few, many or name a class of expanded clone.

>TRBD1|-|TRBJ1-1|TRBV28
CASSHRQGARNTEAFF
>-|-|TRBJ1-4|TRBV19
CASSQFTTNEKLFF
>-|once|TRBJ2-7|TRBV5-1
CASSPTAGAVEQYF
>TRBD1|-|TRBJ1-6|TRBV30
CAWSEMTGSHSPLHF
>-|-|TRBJ1-1|TRBV18
CASSSEGRSTEAFF
>-|-|TRBJ2-1|TRBV20-1
CSAYGEQFF
>-|once|TRBJ2-1|TRBV6-1
CASSGQGLGSYNEQFF
>TRBD1|-|TRBJ2-1|TRBV11-2
CASRFDRGVYNEQFF
>TRBD1|-|TRBJ1-5|TRBV19
CASRPDRFNQPQHF
>-|-|TRBJ1-2|TRBV12-5
CASARDRDYGYTF
>TRBD1|-|TRBJ1-5|TRBV5-1
CASSLEGQGTQPQHF
>-|once|TRBJ1-1|TRBV29-1
CSVDRRLSTEAFF
>TRBD2|-|TRBJ2-3|TRBV7-2
CASSLELAGGGDTQYF
>TRBD1|-|TRBJ2-7|TRBV29-1
CSVGRTGDEQYF
>-|-|TRBJ2-1|TRBV2
CASNGGKSYNEQFF
>TRBD2|once|TRBJ2-7|TRBV28
CASAGVYEQYF
>-|-|TRBJ1-6|TRBV27
CASSFRGSGDPPLHF
>TRBD1|-|TRBJ2-1|TRBV10-3
CAMKDRAKDNEQFF
>TRBD1|-|TRBJ2-1|TRBV5-1
CASSLTGTGSNEQFF
>-|-|TRBJ1-2|TRBV7-9
CASSFRAYGYTF
>-|-|TRBJ2-2|TRBV7-6
CASSFVPAYGTQSNTGELFF
>TRBD1|once|TRBJ1-5|TRBV12-5
CASGLVPGQGFYSNQPQHF
>-|-|TRBJ1-2|TRBV29-1
CSVGASPEGYTF
>TRBD1|-|TRBJ1-1|TRBV6-6
CASGRGTGLHTEAFF